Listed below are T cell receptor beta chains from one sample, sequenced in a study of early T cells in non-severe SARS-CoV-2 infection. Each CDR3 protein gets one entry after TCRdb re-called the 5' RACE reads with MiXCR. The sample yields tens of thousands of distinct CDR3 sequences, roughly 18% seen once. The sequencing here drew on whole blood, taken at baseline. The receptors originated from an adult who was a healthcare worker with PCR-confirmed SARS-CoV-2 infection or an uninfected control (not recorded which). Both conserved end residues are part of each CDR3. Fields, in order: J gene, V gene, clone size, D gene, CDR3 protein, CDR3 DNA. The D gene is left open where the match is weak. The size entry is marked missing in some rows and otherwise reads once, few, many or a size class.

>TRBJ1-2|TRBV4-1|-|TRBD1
CASSQEDRSLRYTF
TGCGCCAGCAGCCAAGAGGACAGGTCTCTCCGCTACACCTTC
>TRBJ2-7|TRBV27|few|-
CASSLWATNPEQYF
TGTGCCAGCAGTTTATGGGCGACAAACCCTGAGCAGTACTTC
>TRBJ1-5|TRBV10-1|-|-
CASSPGFGQPQHF
TGCGCCAGCAGTCCAGGGTTCGGTCAGCCCCAGCATTTT
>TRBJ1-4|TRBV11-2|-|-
CASSQRLGEKLFF
TGTGCCAGCAGCCAACGACTGGGTGAAAAACTGTTTTTT
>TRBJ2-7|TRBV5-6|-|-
CASSPVEGSSYEQYF
TGTGCCAGCAGCCCAGTAGAAGGGAGCTCCTACGAGCAGTACTTC
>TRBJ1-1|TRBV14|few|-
CASSHLQGRTEAFF
TGTGCCAGCAGCCACTTACAGGGTAGAACTGAAGCTTTCTTT
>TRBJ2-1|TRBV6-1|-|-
CASSVRDNEQFF
TGTGCCAGCAGTGTCAGGGACAATGAGCAGTTCTTC
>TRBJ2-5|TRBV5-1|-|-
CASSLVGGLETQYF
TGCGCCAGCAGCTTGGTTGGCGGGTTAGAGACCCAGTACTTC
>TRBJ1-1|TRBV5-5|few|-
CASSAQANTEAFF
TGTGCCAGCAGCGCGCAGGCGAACACTGAAGCTTTCTTT
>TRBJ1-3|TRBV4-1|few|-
CASSQPRGSGNTIYF
TGCGCCAGCAGCCAACCCCGGGGCTCTGGAAACACCATATATTTT
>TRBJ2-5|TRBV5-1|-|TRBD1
CASSLRDRQETQYF
TGCGCCAGCAGCCTCCGGGACAGGCAAGAGACCCAGTACTTC
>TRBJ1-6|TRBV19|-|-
CASTEDRSGNSPLHF
TGTGCCAGTACGGAAGACAGGTCGGGTAATTCACCCCTCCACTTT
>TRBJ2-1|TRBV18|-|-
CASSPGHEQFF
TGTGCCAGCTCACCAGGGCATGAGCAGTTCTTC
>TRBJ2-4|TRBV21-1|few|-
CASSTAAPGQGKNIQYF
TGTGCCAGCAGTACCGCGGCCCCGGGACAGGGGAAAAACATTCAGTACTTC
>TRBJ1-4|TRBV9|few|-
CASSEGGLGQAEKLFF
TGTGCCAGCAGCGAGGGAGGTCTCGGACAAGCCGAAAAACTGTTTTTT
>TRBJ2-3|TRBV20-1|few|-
CSASDRFTIDTQYF
TGCAGTGCTAGCGACCGCTTCACAATAGATACGCAGTATTTT
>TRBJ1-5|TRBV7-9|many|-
CASSHSDRSNQPQHF
TGTGCCAGCAGCCACTCGGACAGAAGCAATCAGCCCCAGCATTTT
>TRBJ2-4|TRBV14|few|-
CASSQGYRAPLAKNIQYF
TGTGCCAGCAGCCAAGGGTACAGGGCCCCACTAGCCAAAAACATTCAGTACTTC
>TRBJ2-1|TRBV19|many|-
CASRRQAGGSSSYNEQFF
TGTGCCAGTCGAAGACAGGCCGGAGGGTCCAGCTCCTACAATGAGCAGTTCTTC
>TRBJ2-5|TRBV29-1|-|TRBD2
CSVDTSGWETQYF
TGCAGCGTTGACACTAGCGGGTGGGAGACCCAGTACTTC
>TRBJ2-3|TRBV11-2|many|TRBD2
CASSPTSGSRTDTQYF
TGTGCCAGCAGCCCAACTAGCGGTAGCAGGACAGATACGCAGTATTTT
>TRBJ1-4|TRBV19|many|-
CASSISQPANEKLFF
TGTGCCAGTAGTATCTCACAACCGGCTAATGAAAAACTGTTTTTT
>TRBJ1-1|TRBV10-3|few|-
CAISVKPDLEAFF
TGTGCCATCAGTGTGAAACCCGACCTCGAAGCTTTCTTT
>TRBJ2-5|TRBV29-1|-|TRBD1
CSANRDSQETQYF
TGCAGCGCAAACCGGGACAGCCAAGAGACCCAGTACTTC
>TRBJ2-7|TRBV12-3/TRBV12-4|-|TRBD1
CASSRDRVDEQYF
TGTGCCAGCAGTAGAGACAGGGTTGACGAGCAGTACTTC
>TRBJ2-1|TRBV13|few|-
CASSPDSYNEQFF
TGTGCCAGCAGCCCCGACAGTTACAATGAGCAGTTCTTC
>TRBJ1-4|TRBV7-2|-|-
CASSTGGRQGEKLFF
TGTGCCAGCAGCACGGGAGGGAGGCAGGGTGAAAAACTGTTTTTT
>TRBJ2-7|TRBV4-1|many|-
CASSQQPGSYEQYF
TGCGCCAGCAGCCAACAACCAGGGAGCTACGAGCAGTACTTC
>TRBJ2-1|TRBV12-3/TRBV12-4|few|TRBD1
CASSSRDRGEQFF
TGTGCCAGCAGTTCCCGGGACAGGGGTGAGCAGTTCTTC
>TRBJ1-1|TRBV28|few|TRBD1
CASRPGQAPATFF
TGTGCCAGCAGGCCCGGACAGGCACCGGCAACTTTCTTT
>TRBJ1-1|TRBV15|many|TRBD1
CATSSGQNRRTEAFF
TGTGCCACCAGCTCGGGACAGAACCGGCGGACTGAAGCTTTCTTT
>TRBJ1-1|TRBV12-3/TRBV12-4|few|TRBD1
CASTTGQGNTEAFF
TGTGCCAGCACTACCGGACAGGGGAACACTGAAGCTTTCTTT
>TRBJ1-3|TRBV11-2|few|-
CASSRQKLRAGNTIYF
TGTGCCAGCAGCCGCCAAAAACTTCGAGCCGGAAACACCATATATTTT
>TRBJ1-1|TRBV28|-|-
CASSQGMNTEAFF
TGTGCCAGCAGTCAGGGGATGAACACTGAAGCTTTCTTT
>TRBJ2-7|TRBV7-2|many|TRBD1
CASSSGQGARTYEQYF
TGTGCCAGCAGCTCCGGACAGGGGGCGAGAACCTACGAGCAGTACTTC
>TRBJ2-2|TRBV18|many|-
CASSSDPNTGELFF
TGTGCCAGCTCATCAGACCCGAACACCGGGGAGCTGTTTTTT
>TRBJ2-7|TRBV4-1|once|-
CASSQEIGAYVPEQYF
TGCGCCAGCAGCCAAGAGATCGGGGCATACGTCCCCGAGCAGTACTTC
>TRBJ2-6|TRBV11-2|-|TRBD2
CASSPLAGLAGGGANVLTF
TGTGCCAGCAGCCCCCTCGCCGGACTAGCGGGAGGTGGGGCCAACGTCCTGACTTTC
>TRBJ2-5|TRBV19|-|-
CASSVQGNSETQYF
TGTGCCAGTAGTGTACAGGGCAATTCAGAGACCCAGTACTTC
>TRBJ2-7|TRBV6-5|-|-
CASSSPRRVAYEQYF
TGTGCCAGCAGTTCTCCACGACGGGTTGCCTACGAGCAGTACTTC
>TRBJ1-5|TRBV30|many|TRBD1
CAWSGQGLSPQHF
TGTGCCTGGAGCGGACAGGGACTCAGTCCCCAGCATTTT
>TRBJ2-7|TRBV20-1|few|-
CSAQTWRDNSYEQYF
TGCAGTGCCCAAACGTGGCGGGACAACTCCTACGAGCAGTACTTC
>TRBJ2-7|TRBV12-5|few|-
CASGLVLGTDYEQYF
TGTGCTAGTGGTTTGGTACTCGGGACGGACTACGAGCAGTACTTC
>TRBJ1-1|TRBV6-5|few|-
CASSYSYSGLAFF
TGTGCCAGCAGTTACAGCTATTCAGGGTTAGCTTTCTTT
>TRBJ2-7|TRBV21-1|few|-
CASSRAGGPSYEQYF
TGTGCCAGCAGCAGAGCGGGAGGGCCCTCCTACGAGCAGTACTTC
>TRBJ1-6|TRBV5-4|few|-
CASSSRGTPQPPLHF
TGTGCCAGCAGCTCTCGGGGTACCCCGCAGCCACCCCTCCACTTT
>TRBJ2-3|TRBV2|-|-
CASSDGDTQYF
TGTGCCAGCAGTGATGGAGATACGCAGTATTTT
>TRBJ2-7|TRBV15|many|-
CATSREGPNAEQYF
TGTGCCACCAGCAGAGAAGGTCCCAATGCCGAGCAGTACTTC
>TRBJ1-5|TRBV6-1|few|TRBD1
CASVRDRDQPQHF
TGTGCCAGCGTCCGGGACAGGGATCAGCCCCAGCATTTT
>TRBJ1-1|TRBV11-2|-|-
CASSLGLMAEAFF
TGTGCCAGCAGCTTAGGTCTTATGGCTGAAGCTTTCTTT
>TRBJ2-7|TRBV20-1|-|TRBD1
CSAPQGGYEQYF
TGCAGTGCCCCACAGGGGGGCTACGAGCAGTACTTC
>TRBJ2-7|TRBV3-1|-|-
CASRRDSDEQYF
TGTGCCAGCAGACGTGACAGTGACGAGCAGTACTTC
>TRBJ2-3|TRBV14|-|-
CASSPPFRGRDTQYF
TGTGCCAGCAGCCCTCCCTTTCGGGGGAGAGATACGCAGTATTTT